These 27 T cell receptor beta chains originate from one sample sequenced in a study of yellow fever vaccine responses in identical twins. Each CDR3 protein gets one entry after TCRdb re-called the RT-PCR reads with MiXCR. The table includes just under 300 distinct CDR3 sequences, roughly 64% detected once. Sequences were derived from T cells from blood (PBMCs), unsorted or a sorted subset (not recorded which), sampled before or after yellow fever vaccination (not recorded which). The receptors come from a female donor who received the yellow fever vaccine.

This clonotype has just a few counts. The V and J genes are TRBV23-1 and TRBJ1-3, with D possibly being TRBD1 (6 bases). TRBV23-1 qualifies as an ORF whose function is uncertain. Trimming took off 4 bases at V and 3 bases at J, with 10 bases between the two ends. The CDR3 is 14 residues long. CDR3 sequence (DNA): TGCGCCAGCAGTCCTAGACAGGATGGAAACACCATATATTTT. It encodes CASSPRQDGNTIYF.

This chain joins TRBV6-1 and TRBJ1-5; D not resolved. CDR1 and CDR2 (germline): MNHNS, SASEGT. This CDR3 region has 14 residues. The V end lost 7 bases, the J end lost 0 bases, and 10 bases lay between the germline ends. CDR3 bases: TGTGCCAGCAAGGACGGACTTAGCAATCAGCCCCAGCATTTT. Its protein is CASKDGLSNQPQHF.

This clonotype has a handful of counts. This chain connects TRBV12-3 or TRBV12-4 to TRBJ1-2; 10 positions agree with TRBD1. V dropped 6 bases and J dropped 2; count of bases not matched to a gene: 0. The CDR3 runs 13 residues. CDR3 region: CASRGQGNYGYTF. The CDR3 nucleotides are TGTGCCAGCAGGGGACAGGGGAACTATGGCTACACCTTC.

The V gene is TRBV4-1, the J gene TRBJ2-7; TRBD2 is a possible D gene (6 bases). V gave up 1 base and J gave up 5 bases, with 15 bases separating them. This CDR3 region has 15 residues. The germline V gene encodes CDR1 MGHRA and CDR2 YSYEKL. For the CDR3, the DNA is TGCGCCAGCAGCCAAGCGCTGGAGGGATTAAACGAGCAGTACTTC. It translates to CASSQALEGLNEQYF.

This chain links TRBV12-3 or TRBV12-4 with TRBJ2-1; D uncertain. The CDR3 is 12 residues long. The V end lost 4 bases, the J end lost 7 bases, and 8 bases lay between the germline ends. This CDR3 is CASSSGVNEQFF. The CDR3 region has the DNA TGTGCCAGCAGTTCCGGAGTGAATGAGCAGTTCTTC.

V usage is TRBV29-1 and J usage is TRBJ1-2; D is undetermined. The CDR3 length is 11 residues. V was trimmed by 2 bases and J by 3 bases, leaving 4 bases between them. Per germline, CDR1 SQVTM and CDR2 ANQGSEA. CDR3 DNA sequence: TGCAGCGTTGAAACTGACTATGGCTACACCTTC. Translated: CSVETDYGYTF.

The rearrangement links TRBV23-1 to TRBJ1-1; a weak D match, TRBD1 (5 bases). Being an ORF, TRBV23-1 has a function that is uncertain. Trimming pared 6 bases from V and 3 bases from J, leaving 17 bases between. There are 15 residues in the CDR3. The CDR3 loop is CASSPGEGSDTEAFF. In DNA form, the CDR3 reads TGCGCCAGCAGCCCGGGGGAGGGGTCGGACACTGAAGCTTTCTTT.

The V call is TRBV30, the J call TRBJ1-2; the D is unclear. The ends were cut back, 1 base at V and 1 base at J, with 10 bases in the middle. Germline V gene lookup returns CDR1 GTSNPN and CDR2 SVGIG (reference sequence). The CDR3 extends over 14 amino acids. CDR3: CAWSEGGFNYGYTF. CDR3 nucleotides: TGTGCCTGGAGTGAAGGTGGTTTTAACTATGGCTACACCTTC.

This clonotype came up a few times. The CDR3 spells CASRGTGLEAEAFF. CDR3 sequence (DNA): TGCGCCAGCAGGGGGACAGGGTTAGAGGCTGAAGCTTTCTTT. The V call is TRBV10-1, the J call TRBJ1-1, with 9 bases fitting TRBD1. Germline lookup yields CDR1 WNHNN and CDR2 SYGVQD (reference sequence). There are 14 residues in the CDR3. V gave up 6 bases and J gave up 6 bases; unmatched junction bases: 8.

This clonotype was counted a few times. The gene calls are TRBV23-1 and TRBJ1-5; D is undetermined. Being an ORF, TRBV23-1 has a function that is uncertain. The CDR3 contains 11 residues. V lost 3 bases, J lost 6 bases, and 3 bases lay in between. CDR3 residues: CASSQVQPQHF. The CDR3 nucleotides are TGCGCCAGCAGTCAGGTTCAGCCCCAGCATTTT.

This clonotype rates as hyperexpanded. The chain is built from TRBV7-2 and TRBJ2-3; 8 bases are a match to TRBD2. This CDR3 is 15 amino acids long. V was clipped by 7 bases and J by 1 base; unmatched bases: 7. Germline V gives CDR1 SGHTA, CDR2 FQGNSA. CDR3 amino acids: CASTPDSGGTDTQYF. CDR3 nucleotides: TGTGCCAGCACCCCCGATAGCGGGGGCACAGATACGCAGTATTTT.

The rearrangement uses TRBV4-2 and TRBJ1-1, with 7 bases that match TRBD1. Germline-derived CDR1 and CDR2 are LGHNA and YNFKEQ. V lost 4 bases and J lost 4; bases outside the gene matches: 9. The CDR3 sequence is 15 residues long. The CDR3 sequence is CASSLRQGEGTEAFF. CDR3 in DNA: TGTGCCAGCAGCCTCCGGCAGGGGGAGGGCACTGAAGCTTTCTTT.

The chain carries TRBV23-1 and TRBJ1-5, with 9 nucleotides matching TRBD1. TRBV23-1 is an ORF, with its function uncertain. There are 18 residues in the CDR3. The ends lost 0 bases at V and 5 bases at J; junction bases unmatched: 11. CDR3 protein: CASSQSLRWTGEDQPQHF. The CDR3 DNA is TGCGCCAGCAGTCAATCACTTAGATGGACAGGGGAGGATCAGCCCCAGCATTTT.

The CDR3 sequence is CASSLAAVTYTEAFF. Here the CDR3 DNA reads TGCGCCAGCAGTCTAGCCGCGGTTACCTACACTGAAGCTTTCTTT. The V and J genes are TRBV23-1 and TRBJ1-1; the D is unclear. TRBV23-1 carries the ORF label, with uncertain function. Trimming removed 4 bases at V and 3 bases at J, with 15 bases between. CDR3 size: 15 residues.

This clonotype was picked up a small number of times. The V gene is TRBV23-1, the J gene TRBJ1-1; possible D gene TRBD1, 5 bases. TRBV23-1 is an open reading frame whose function is uncertain. V was shortened by 6 bases and J by 3 bases, with 11 bases between the two germline ends. This CDR3 region has 13 residues. CDR3 amino acids: CASSLGGDTEAFF. The CDR3 DNA reads as TGCGCCAGCAGCCTAGGAGGGGACACTGAAGCTTTCTTT.

J is TRBJ1-4 and V is TRBV11-3, with D possibly matching TRBD1 (5 bases). With 0 bases removed from V and 7 bases from J, the gap between germline ends came to 9 bases. This CDR3 is 14 amino acids long. Per the germline V gene, CDR1 is SGHNT and CDR2 is YENEEA. The CDR3: CASSLEAGGEKLFF. The CDR3 nucleotides are TGTGCCAGCAGCTTAGAGGCTGGGGGTGAAAAACTGTTTTTT.

The chain links TRBV5-4 to TRBJ2-3; tentatively, D is TRBD1 or TRBD2 (5 bases each). The germline CDR1 and CDR2 sequences are SGHNT and YYREEE (reference sequence). Trimming removed 6 bases from V and 2 bases from J, with 16 bases in between. This CDR3 has 15 residues. The CDR3 spells CASTRRGEFTDTQYF. The CDR3 DNA follows: TGTGCCAGCACCCGGCGAGGGGAATTCACAGATACGCAGTATTTT.

This rearrangement joins TRBV10-1 to TRBJ1-6; no clear D gene. The CDR3 is 10 residues long. Trimming removed 5 bases from V and 14 bases from J, with 7 bases in between. The germline gives CDR1 WNHNN, CDR2 SYGVQD (reference sequence). The CDR3, as DNA: TGCGCCAGCAGTAAGGCATCCCTCCACTTT. Amino acid sequence: CASSKASLHF.

The rearrangement links TRBV20-1 to TRBJ2-7, with 7 nucleotides matching TRBD1. Germline CDR1 is DFQATT and CDR2 is SNEGSKA (reference sequence). The CDR3 is 15 amino acids. With V trimmed by 0 bases and J by 4 bases, 9 bases remained unmatched. CDR3 bases: TGCAGTGCTAGAGAAGAGACAGGGTATCGGTACGAGCAGTACTTC. This gives the protein CSAREETGYRYEQYF.

The V call is TRBV6-1, the J call TRBJ2-1; tentative D call: TRBD2 (5 bases). CDR1 and CDR2 from the germline V gene are MNHNS and SASEGT. The CDR3 is 11 amino acids. V dropped 4 bases and J dropped 9 bases, with 7 bases sitting between them. The CDR3 here is CASSAGFEQFF. As DNA, the CDR3 is TGTGCCAGCAGTGCGGGGTTTGAGCAGTTCTTC.

The CDR3 sequence: CASSRGTGEVYEQFF. CDR3 DNA: TGTGCCAGCAGCCGAGGGACAGGGGAGGTCTATGAGCAGTTCTTC. V and J are TRBV11-2 and TRBJ2-1, with TRBD1 identical over 10 bases. V shed 5 bases, J shed 8 bases, and the junction held 9 bases outside the gene matches. The V gene's germline CDR1 is SGHAT and CDR2 FQNNGV. The CDR3 sequence is 15 residues long.

The J gene is TRBJ1-1, the V gene TRBV23-1, with TRBD1 identical over 9 bases. TRBV23-1 is assigned to the ORF class and has an uncertain function. V trimming: 6 bases; J trimming: 6 bases; junction bases outside the gene matches: 5. The CDR3 totals 13 residues. CDR3 coding DNA: TGCGCCAGCAGCTACAGGGGGCTGGCTGAAGCTTTCTTT. Translating gives CASSYRGLAEAFF.

This clonotype came up once. The V and J genes are TRBV10-3 and TRBJ1-1, with 7 nucleotides matching TRBD1. The CDR3 runs to 14 residues. J was trimmed by 6 bases and V by 2 bases; bases with no gene match: 6. The germline V gene has CDR1 ENHRY and CDR2 SYGVKD. As DNA, the CDR3 is TGTGCCATCAGTGAGCCGACAGGGAGAGCTGAAGCTTTCTTT. It codes for CAISEPTGRAEAFF.

The chain carries TRBV4-1 and TRBJ1-5; 7 nucleotides line up with TRBD1. The V gene's germline CDR1 is MGHRA and CDR2 YSYEKL. Losses at the gene ends were 0 bases for V and 5 bases for J; bases not matched to a gene: 7. The CDR3 sequence is 16 residues long. CDR3: CASSQESSGGYQPQHF. Written as DNA, the CDR3 is TGCGCCAGCAGCCAAGAGTCATCAGGGGGTTATCAGCCCCAGCATTTT.

The CDR3 sequence is CASSKVGTGFYEQYV. Written as DNA, the CDR3 is TGTGCCAGCAGCAAAGTGGGGACAGGGTTTTACGAGCAGTACGTC. The gene calls are TRBV21-1 and TRBJ2-7; the table's D call TRBD1 went unverified against the DNA. TRBV21-1 is reported as a pseudogene. The CDR3 runs 15 residues.

V is TRBV4-3 and J is TRBJ2-1; no firm D call. Trimming removed 0 bases at V and 8 bases at J, with 8 bases between. The germline V gene has CDR1 LGHNA and CDR2 YSLEER. The CDR3 has 13 residues. The CDR3 DNA reads TGCGCCAGCAGCCAAGACGAGGTGGATGAGCAGTTCTTC. Its translation is CASSQDEVDEQFF.

The gene calls are TRBV10-3 and TRBJ2-7; tentatively, D is TRBD1 or TRBD2 (5 bases each). This CDR3 region has 14 residues. The V gene lost 5 bases and the J gene lost 2 bases, with 13 bases spanning the gap. The V gene's germline CDR1 is ENHRY and CDR2 SYGVKD. This chain's CDR3 is CAISKGDDAYEQYV. Here the CDR3 DNA reads TGTGCCATCAGTAAAGGGGACGACGCCTACGAGCAGTACGTC.